What follows are 18 T cell receptor beta chains derived from one specimen sequenced in a study of cytomegalovirus exposure and HLA in healthy donors. Here immunoSEQ multiplex PCR was the method, and the copy in TCRdb shows in-frame clones only, minus some. Here the sample spans 150,000 or so clones, 94% being singletons. Sequences were obtained from PBMCs. The source is a young man in good health and CMV-seropositive.

This clone was picked up one time. The J gene is TRBJ2-7, the V gene TRBV10-3; 10 positions agree with TRBD1. After removal of 11 bases from V and 5 bases from J, the junction contained 9 bases not matched to a gene. CDR1 and CDR2 (germline): ENHRY, SYGVKD. The CDR3 runs to 13 residues. The CDR3 sequence: CAASGTGVHEQYF. The DNA of the CDR3 is TGTGCCGCATCCGGGACAGGGGTCCACGAGCAGTACTTC.

The table lists this clone with a few counts. This chain links TRBV6-6 with TRBJ1-3; TRBD1 aligns across 7 bases. This CDR3 is built from 15 residues. Germline CDR1 is MNHNY and CDR2 is SVGAGI (reference sequence). With 7 bases clipped from V and 3 bases from J, the junction kept 9 bases outside the gene matches. In nucleotides, the CDR3 is TGTGCCAGCATTCAACAGGGGATCGGTGGAAACACCATATATTTT. Translation gives CASIQQGIGGNTIYF.

V is TRBV5-1 and J is TRBJ2-3, with 12 bases lining up with TRBD2. Germline assignment: CDR1 SGHRS and CDR2 YFSETQ. J was trimmed by 5 bases and V by 0 bases; bases with no gene match: 4. This CDR3 is built from 16 residues. CDR3 DNA sequence: TGCGCCAGCAGCTTGGGACTAGCGGGAGTGGGAGATACGCAGTATTTT. Translation: CASSLGLAGVGDTQYF.

The chain recombines TRBV7-9 with TRBJ1-4; D gene ambiguous. The CDR3 length is 13 residues. Germline V gene lookup returns CDR1 SEHNR and CDR2 FQNEAQ (reference sequence). The germline V and J ends were trimmed by 5 bases and 7 bases, with 11 bases remaining between them. The CDR3 sequence: CASSPVGREKLFF. The DNA of the CDR3 is TGTGCCAGCAGCCCGGTGGGCCGTGAAAAACTGTTTTTT.

The chain combines TRBV27 with TRBJ2-3; TRBD2 aligns across 7 bases. V lost 2 bases and J lost 2; bases outside the gene matches: 1. The CDR3 covers 14 residues. Germline V gene data show CDR1 as MNHEY and CDR2 as SMNVEV (reference sequence). The CDR3 nucleotides are TGTGCCAGCAGTTTAGGGGACTACACAGATACGCAGTATTTT. Its protein is CASSLGDYTDTQYF.

The gene calls are TRBV4-1 and TRBJ2-1; tentative D call: TRBD2 (5 bases). With 0 bases removed from V and 0 bases from J, the gap between germline ends came to 6 bases. Germline loops: CDR1 MGHRA, CDR2 YSYEKL. The length of the CDR3 is 15 residues. The DNA of the CDR3 is TGCGCCAGCAGCCAAGAGAGGGTCTCCTACAATGAGCAGTTCTTC. Translating gives CASSQERVSYNEQFF.

The J gene is TRBJ1-2, the V gene TRBV28; TRBD1 matches at 9 bases. The CDR3 totals 13 residues. Germline trimming cut 2 bases from V and 8 bases from J; bases unmatched to any gene: 3. Germline assignment: CDR1 MDHEN and CDR2 SYDVKM. DNA of the CDR3: TGTGCCAGCAGTTTACGGGACAGGGAGGGCTACACCTTC. This sequence encodes CASSLRDREGYTF.

The rearrangement links TRBV28 to TRBJ1-3; no clear D. The germline V gene has CDR1 MDHEN and CDR2 SYDVKM. The CDR3 contains 12 residues. The V and J ends lost 4 bases and 5 bases respectively, with 6 bases between them. CDR3 loop: CASSSQRNTIYF. Written as DNA, the CDR3 is TGTGCCAGCAGTTCCCAGAGAAACACCATATATTTT.

This rearrangement joins TRBV29-1 to TRBJ2-5, with 7 bases lining up with TRBD2. This CDR3 spans 15 amino acids. Trimming removed 6 bases from V and 7 bases from J; junction bases left unmatched: 17. CDR1 SQVTM and CDR2 ANQGSEA come from the germline V gene. The CDR3 sequence is CSVPVWREHPGTQYF. The CDR3 DNA follows: TGCAGCGTCCCGGTTTGGCGGGAGCATCCGGGGACCCAGTACTTC.

This clone has just one count. V and J are TRBV7-9 and TRBJ1-4, with a weak D call TRBD1 (6 bases). Germline CDR1 SEHNR, CDR2 FQNEAQ (reference sequence). This CDR3 spans 16 amino acids. The V and J ends lost 2 bases and 7 bases respectively, with 17 bases between them. In DNA, the CDR3 is TGTGCCAGCAGCTTACTAGGCATTGGACAGACTGAAAAACTGTTTTTT. It yields the protein CASSLLGIGQTEKLFF.

V usage is TRBV7-8 and J usage is TRBJ1-2; 10 bases align to TRBD1. Trimming took 5 bases from V and 5 from J; bases not matched to a gene: 8. The CDR3 totals 15 residues. CDR1 and CDR2 from the germline V gene are SGHVS and FQNEAQ. The CDR3 is CASSPRDRGRYGYTF. The CDR3 DNA reads as TGTGCCAGCAGCCCTCGGGACAGGGGACGGTATGGCTACACCTTC.

This clone has just one count. J is TRBJ2-3 and V is TRBV5-1, with TRBD2 identical over 7 bases. Germline CDR1 is SGHRS and CDR2 is YFSETQ. V shed 4 bases, J shed 6 bases, and the junction held 8 bases outside the gene matches. This CDR3 is 14 amino acids long. CDR3 region: CASSSGTARDTQYF. DNA of the CDR3: TGCGCCAGCAGCAGCGGGACCGCGCGGGATACGCAGTATTTT. Combining the CDR3 with reference TRBV5-1 and TRBJ2-3 gives the whole variable domain KAGVTQTPRYLIKTRGQQVTLSCSPISGHRSVSWYQQTPGQGLQFLFEYFSETQRNKGNFPGRFSGRQFSNSRSEMNVSTLELGDSALYLCASSSGTARDTQYFGPGTRLTVL.

This clone was seen once. The chain is built from TRBV28 and TRBJ2-5, with 11 bases matching TRBD1. V lost 8 bases to trimming and J lost 9 bases; unmatched junction nucleotides: 14. The V gene's germline CDR1 is MDHEN and CDR2 SYDVKM. The CDR3 has 15 amino acids. The CDR3, as DNA: TGTGCCAGCGGCTCCGGGACAGGGGGAGTTCTGCCCCAGTACTTC. This codes for CASGSGTGGVLPQYF.

This chain joins TRBV19 and TRBJ1-2, with 8 bases identical to TRBD1. The germline V gene encodes CDR1 LNHDA and CDR2 SQIVND (reference sequence). CDR3 size: 13 residues. V gave up 5 bases and J gave up 10 bases; unmatched junction bases: 9. The CDR3 DNA follows: TGTGCCAGTAGTCCGACAGGGGTTGTGGACTACACCTTC. It is translated as CASSPTGVVDYTF.

The rearrangement links TRBV13 to TRBJ2-5; possibly TRBD2 for D (6 bases). Trimming pared 2 bases from V and 4 bases from J, leaving 11 bases between. The CDR3 runs 14 residues. Germline loops: CDR1 PRHDT, CDR2 FYEKMQ (reference sequence). The DNA of the CDR3 is TGTGCCAGCAGCTTACACGGGGGTACAGAGACCCAGTACTTC. It is translated as CASSLHGGTETQYF.

The genes are TRBV7-9 and TRBJ2-7; 7 bases fit TRBD2. Trimming cost V 0 bases and J 0 bases; bases outside gene matches: 8. The germline V gene has CDR1 SEHNR and CDR2 FQNEAQ (reference sequence). The CDR3 length is 17 residues. The CDR3 region is CASSLASGTNRSYEQYF. Here the CDR3 DNA reads TGTGCCAGCAGCTTAGCCAGCGGGACGAACCGCTCCTACGAGCAGTACTTC.

The V and J genes are TRBV7-2 and TRBJ2-1; D possibly corresponds to TRBD2 (7 bases). Germline-derived CDR1 and CDR2 are SGHTA and FQGNSA. Trimming pared 1 base from V and 6 bases from J, leaving 19 bases between. The CDR3 totals 17 residues. Written as DNA, the CDR3 is TGTGCCAGCAGCTTAGATCTGGGGGGAGGGGGAGTCAATGAGCAGTTCTTC. Translation gives CASSLDLGGGGVNEQFF.

The chain couples TRBV28 to TRBJ1-1, with a possible D match to TRBD1 (6 bases). V was trimmed by 8 bases and J by 3 bases, leaving 10 bases between them. The CDR3 length is 12 residues. CDR1 and CDR2 from the germline V gene are MDHEN and SYDVKM. CDR3 sequence: CASQRQDTEAFF. In nucleotides, the CDR3 is TGTGCCAGCCAAAGACAGGACACTGAAGCTTTCTTT.